This T cell receptor beta chain emerged from a study of blood T cell repertoires in COVID-19. Assay: immunoSEQ multiplex PCR; the TCRdb copy retains only in-frame clones and omits some. The data show about 220,000 clones, 84% seen once. This clone was seen more than once but under ten times. The sample taken for sequencing was peripheral blood. The sequence came from a woman between 55 and 75 years old who had recovered from COVID-19.

The CDR3 bases are TGCGCCAGCAGCTTGGGGACAGGGGGCTGGGAGCTGTTTTTT. Translating it yields CASSLGTGGWELFF. The rearrangement uses TRBV5-1 and TRBJ2-2; TRBD1 matches 11 bases. V shed 0 bases and J 9 bases; nucleotides not matched to a gene: 1. Germline CDR1 SGHRS, CDR2 YFSETQ. The CDR3 spans 14 residues.